Sequencing of this TCR beta chain was carried out in a study of cytomegalovirus exposure and HLA in healthy donors. Study-wide results and caveats: The classifier reportedly diagnosed cytomegalovirus status with high specificity and sensitivity. Analyses of presence and absence presupposed an approximately uniform sequencing depth across donors. Later analysis placed DRB1 highest and HLA-C lowest in TCR association rates, which differed by HLA locus. The authors later found HLA-associated TCR beta chains more clonally expanded than equally common others.

This clone was counted once. What it recognizes is unknown. The junction departs from germline at one end; a sequencing error may be responsible. The sample contains more than one DNA sequence encoding this CDR3. Germline CDR1 SGHNT, CDR2 YYREEE (reference sequence). The CDR3 runs 15 residues. PCR employed 60 Vbeta and 13 Jbeta primers. The method was immunoSEQ multiplex PCR; TCRdb's version includes in-frame clones alone and lacks a portion of them. The sample contains more than 200,000 clones, approximately 70% of which appear only once. The chain couples TRBV5-4 to TRBJ1-1, with 8 bases fitting TRBD1. The sample taken for sequencing was PBMCs. This sequence originates from a middle-aged man in good health and CMV-seropositive. The CDR3 spells CASSRTGSGNTEAFF. The CDR3 region has the DNA TGTGCCAGCAGCCGGACAGGGTCGGGTAACACTGAAGCCTTCTTT.